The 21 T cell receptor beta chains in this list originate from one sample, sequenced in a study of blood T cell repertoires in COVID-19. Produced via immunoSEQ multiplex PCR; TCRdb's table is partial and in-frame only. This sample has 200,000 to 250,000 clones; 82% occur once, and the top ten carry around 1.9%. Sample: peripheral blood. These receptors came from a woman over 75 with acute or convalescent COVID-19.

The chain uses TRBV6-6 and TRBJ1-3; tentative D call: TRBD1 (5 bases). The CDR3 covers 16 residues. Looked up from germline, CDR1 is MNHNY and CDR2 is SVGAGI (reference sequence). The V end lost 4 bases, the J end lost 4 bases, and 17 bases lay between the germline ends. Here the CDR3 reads CASSWGEGGAGNTIYF. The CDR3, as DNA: TGTGCCAGCAGTTGGGGGGAGGGAGGGGCAGGAAACACCATATATTTT.

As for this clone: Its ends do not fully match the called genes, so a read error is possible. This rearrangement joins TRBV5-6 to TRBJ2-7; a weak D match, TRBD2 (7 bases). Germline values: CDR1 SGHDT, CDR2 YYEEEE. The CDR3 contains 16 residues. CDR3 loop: CARSLAGAGASYEQYF. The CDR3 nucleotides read TGTGCCCGCAGCTTGGCGGGGGCGGGGGCGTCCTACGAGCAGTACTTC.

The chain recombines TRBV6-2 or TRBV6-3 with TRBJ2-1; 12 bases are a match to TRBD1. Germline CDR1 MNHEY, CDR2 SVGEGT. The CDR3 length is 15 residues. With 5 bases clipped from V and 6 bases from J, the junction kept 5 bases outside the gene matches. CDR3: CASSAPGQGANEQFF. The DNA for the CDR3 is TGTGCCAGCAGTGCACCGGGACAGGGGGCCAATGAGCAGTTCTTC.

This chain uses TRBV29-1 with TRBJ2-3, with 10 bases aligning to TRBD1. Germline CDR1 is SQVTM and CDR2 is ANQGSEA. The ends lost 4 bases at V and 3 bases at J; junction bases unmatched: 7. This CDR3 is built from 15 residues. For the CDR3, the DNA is TGCAGCGTTGGGGCTGACAGGGGGCTTACAGATACGCAGTATTTT. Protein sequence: CSVGADRGLTDTQYF.

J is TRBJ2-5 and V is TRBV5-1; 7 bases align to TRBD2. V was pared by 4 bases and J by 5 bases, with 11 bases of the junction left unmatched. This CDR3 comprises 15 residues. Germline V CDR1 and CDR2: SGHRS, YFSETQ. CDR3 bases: TGCGCCAGCAGCCCCAGGGTGGCGGGAGAGGAGACCCAGTACTTC. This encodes CASSPRVAGEETQYF.

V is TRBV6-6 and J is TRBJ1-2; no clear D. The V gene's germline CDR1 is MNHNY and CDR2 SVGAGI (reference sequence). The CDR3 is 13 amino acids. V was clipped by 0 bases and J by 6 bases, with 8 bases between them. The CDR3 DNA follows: TGTGCCAGCAGTTACTCGCGATATGATGGCTACACCTTC. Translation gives CASSYSRYDGYTF.

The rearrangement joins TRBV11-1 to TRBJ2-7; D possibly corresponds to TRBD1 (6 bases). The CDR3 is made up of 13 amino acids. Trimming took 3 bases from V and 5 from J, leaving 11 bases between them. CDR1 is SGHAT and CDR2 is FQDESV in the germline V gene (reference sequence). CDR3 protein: CASSFRGLDEQYF. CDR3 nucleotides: TGTGCCAGCAGCTTCAGGGGCCTCGACGAGCAGTACTTC.

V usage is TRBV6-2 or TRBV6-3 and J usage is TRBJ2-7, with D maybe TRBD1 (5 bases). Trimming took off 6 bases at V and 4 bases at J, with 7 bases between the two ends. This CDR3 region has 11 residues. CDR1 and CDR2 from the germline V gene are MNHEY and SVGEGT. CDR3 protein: CASSTGYEQYF. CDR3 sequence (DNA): TGTGCCAGCAGCACAGGATACGAGCAGTACTTC.

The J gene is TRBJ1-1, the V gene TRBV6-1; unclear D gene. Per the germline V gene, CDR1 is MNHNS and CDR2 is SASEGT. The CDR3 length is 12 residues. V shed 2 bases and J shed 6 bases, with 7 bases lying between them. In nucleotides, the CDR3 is TGTGCCAGCAGTGAACTTTATCCTGAAGCTTTCTTT. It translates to CASSELYPEAFF.

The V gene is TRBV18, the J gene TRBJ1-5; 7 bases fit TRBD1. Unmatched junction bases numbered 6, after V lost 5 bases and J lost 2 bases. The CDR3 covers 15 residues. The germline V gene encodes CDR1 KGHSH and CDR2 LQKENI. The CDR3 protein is CASSALDRGNQPQHF. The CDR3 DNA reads TGTGCCAGCTCAGCACTAGACAGGGGCAATCAGCCCCAGCATTTT. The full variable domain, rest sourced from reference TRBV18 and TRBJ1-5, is NAGVMQNPRHLVRRRGQEARLRCSPMKGHSHVYWYRQLPEEGLKFMVYLQKENIIDESGMPKERFSAEFPKEGPSILRIQQVVRGDSAAYFCASSALDRGNQPQHFGDGTRLSIL.

The CDR3 DNA reads as TGTGCCAGCAGCTTAGTAGCTACCGGAGCTTTCTTT. It encodes CASSLVATGAFF. The rearrangement uses TRBV7-2 and TRBJ1-1; D ambiguous. Looked up from germline, CDR1 is SGHTA and CDR2 is FQGNSA. V gave up 1 base and J gave up 10 bases, with 10 bases separating them. CDR3 length equals 12 residues. Looking up the rest from reference TRBV7-2 and TRBJ1-1 gives the full variable domain: GAGVSQSPSNKVTEKGKDVELRCDPISGHTALYWYRQSLGQGLEFLIYFQGNSAPDKSGLPSDRFSAERTGGSVSTLTIQRTQQEDSAVYLCASSLVATGAFFGQGTRLTVV.

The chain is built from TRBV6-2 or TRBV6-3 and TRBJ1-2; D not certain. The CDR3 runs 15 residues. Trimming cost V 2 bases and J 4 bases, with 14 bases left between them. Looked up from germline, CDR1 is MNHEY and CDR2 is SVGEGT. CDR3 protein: CASSYGVLDSYGYTF. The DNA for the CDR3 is TGTGCCAGCAGTTACGGTGTGCTGGACTCCTATGGCTACACCTTC.

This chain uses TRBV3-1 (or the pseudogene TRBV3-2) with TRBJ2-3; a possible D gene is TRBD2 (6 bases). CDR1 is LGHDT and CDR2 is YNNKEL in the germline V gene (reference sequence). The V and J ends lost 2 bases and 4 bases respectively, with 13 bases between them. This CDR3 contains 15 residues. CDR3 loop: CASSQRRGNADTQYF. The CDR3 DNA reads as TGTGCCAGCAGCCAACGCCGGGGGAATGCAGATACGCAGTATTTT.

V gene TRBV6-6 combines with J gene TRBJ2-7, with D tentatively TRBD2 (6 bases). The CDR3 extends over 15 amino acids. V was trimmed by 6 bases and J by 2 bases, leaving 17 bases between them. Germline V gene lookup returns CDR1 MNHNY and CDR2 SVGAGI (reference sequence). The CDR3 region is CASSPLRDFPYEQYF. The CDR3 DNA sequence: TGTGCCAGCAGCCCGCTACGGGACTTCCCCTACGAGCAGTACTTC.

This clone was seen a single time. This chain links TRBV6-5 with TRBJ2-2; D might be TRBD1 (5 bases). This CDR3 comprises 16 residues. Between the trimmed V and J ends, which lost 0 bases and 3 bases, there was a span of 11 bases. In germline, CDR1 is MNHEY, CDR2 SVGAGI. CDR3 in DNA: TGTGCCAGCAGTTACTCGAGCAGGGCGGACACCGGGGAGCTGTTTTTT. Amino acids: CASSYSSRADTGELFF.

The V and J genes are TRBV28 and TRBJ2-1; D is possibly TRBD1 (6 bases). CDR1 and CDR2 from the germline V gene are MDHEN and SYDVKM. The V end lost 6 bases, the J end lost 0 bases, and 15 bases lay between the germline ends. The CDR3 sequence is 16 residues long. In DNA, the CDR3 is TGTGCCAGCAGATCTCCAGGGGCAAACTCCTACAATGAGCAGTTCTTC. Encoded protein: CASRSPGANSYNEQFF.

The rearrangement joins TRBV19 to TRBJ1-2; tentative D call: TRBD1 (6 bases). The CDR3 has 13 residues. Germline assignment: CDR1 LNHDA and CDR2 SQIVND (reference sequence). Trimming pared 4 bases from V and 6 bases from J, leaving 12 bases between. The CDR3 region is CASSTRGINGYTF. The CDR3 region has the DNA TGTGCCAGTAGTACCAGGGGTATCAATGGCTACACCTTC.

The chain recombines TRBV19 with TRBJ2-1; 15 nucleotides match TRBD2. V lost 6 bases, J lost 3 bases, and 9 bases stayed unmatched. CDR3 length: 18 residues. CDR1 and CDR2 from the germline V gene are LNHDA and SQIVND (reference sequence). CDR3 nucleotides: TGTGCCAGTAGCGGACTAGCGGGGGGGCGGGCCGGCTACAATGAGCAGTTCTTC. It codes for CASSGLAGGRAGYNEQFF.

The CDR3, as DNA: TGCGCCAGCAGCTTAGCGGGGAACTCCTACAATGAGCAGTTCTTC. As protein: CASSLAGNSYNEQFF. The rearrangement uses TRBV5-1 and TRBJ2-1, with 7 bases matching TRBD2. This CDR3 is 15 amino acids long. The germline V gene encodes CDR1 SGHRS and CDR2 YFSETQ. Trimming removed 2 bases from V and 0 bases from J; junction bases left unmatched: 2.

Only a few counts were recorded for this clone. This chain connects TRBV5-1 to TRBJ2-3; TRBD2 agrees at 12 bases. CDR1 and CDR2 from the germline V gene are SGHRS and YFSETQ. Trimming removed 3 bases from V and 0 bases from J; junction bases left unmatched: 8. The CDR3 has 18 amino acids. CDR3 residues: CASSSKPSGGASTDTQYF. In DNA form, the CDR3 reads TGCGCCAGCAGCTCGAAACCTAGCGGGGGGGCTAGCACAGATACGCAGTATTTT.

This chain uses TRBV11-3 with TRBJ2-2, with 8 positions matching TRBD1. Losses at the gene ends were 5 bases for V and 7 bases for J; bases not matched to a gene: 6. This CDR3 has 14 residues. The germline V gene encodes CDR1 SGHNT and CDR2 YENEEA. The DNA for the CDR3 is TGTGCCAGCAGCAATCCAGGGGGCTTCGGGGAGCTGTTTTTT. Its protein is CASSNPGGFGELFF.